This T cell receptor (beta chain) was retrieved from a study of T cell responses to AZD1222 COVID-19 vaccine. A word on this clone: Distinct nucleotide sequences in the sample also encode this CDR3.

The assay was immunoSEQ multiplex PCR, and TCRdb's table has in-frame clones only and misses some. The table has around 150,000 clones, approximately 92% seen once. Pooled samples include second doses given at about 4 or 12 weeks. Germline CDR1 LGHNA, CDR2 YSLEER. V lost 0 bases, J lost 5 bases, and 8 bases lay in between. This CDR3 contains 14 residues. The gene calls are TRBV4-3 and TRBJ1-3; D call uncertain. This sample comprised peripheral blood, obtained 28 days after the second AZD1222 dose. This receptor was obtained from an adult who received the AZD1222 COVID-19 vaccine. The CDR3 spells CASSQDSSRNTIYF. CDR3 DNA: TGCGCCAGCAGCCAAGATTCGAGTAGAAACACCATATATTTT.